This T cell receptor beta chain was found in a study of T cell repertoires in cytomegalovirus infection. TCRdb independently ran MiXCR on the reads; one entry per CDR3 protein. The sample has roughly 250,000 distinct CDR3 sequences; approximately 13% are singletons. V was trimmed by 2 bases and J by 1 base, leaving 6 bases between them. The CDR3 loop spans 13 amino acids. This clonotype was observed at least ten times. The chain is built from TRBV12-3 or TRBV12-4 and TRBJ2-7; D is unclear. The sequence was obtained from a human donor in good health (CMV status not recorded). Some clones in this sample may be carry-over from other donors' samples. Sequencing was performed on PBMCs. The chain's CDR3 is CASSLRESYEQYF. The CDR3 coding sequence is TGTGCCAGCAGTTTAAGGGAATCCTACGAGCAGTACTTC.